This passage covers 31 T cell receptor beta chains from one sample sequenced in a study of blood T cell repertoires in COVID-19 (dated by TCRdb to the early 2020s). The library was prepared using the immunoSEQ multiplex PCR assay. Imported from immuneACCESS, the table was reduced by TCRdb to in-frame sequences with V and J called. These copies leave out some clones; in studies compared against another copy, an unresolved V gene accounts for under half, and the cause of the remainder is not known. In this sample the table shows 20,000 to 30,000 clones, 80% to 85% of which occur a single time. The ten largest clones capture approximately 8.4% of the sample. Sequences were obtained from peripheral blood. The receptors were sampled from a human donor in a cohort sampled during active COVID-19.

The chain joins TRBV27 to TRBJ1-5, with TRBD1 matching over 10 bases. Trimming cost V 1 base and J 0 bases; bases outside gene matches: 6. The germline gives CDR1 MNHEY, CDR2 SMNVEV (reference sequence). CDR3 length: 18 residues. The CDR3 is CASSLYPGQGFSNQPQHF. CDR3 nucleotide sequence: TGTGCCAGCAGTTTATACCCGGGACAGGGGTTTAGCAATCAGCCCCAGCATTTT.

V and J are TRBV27 and TRBJ2-7; D gene ambiguous. V was trimmed by 0 bases and J by 6 bases, leaving 9 bases between them. Germline V CDR1 and CDR2: MNHEY, SMNVEV (reference sequence). The CDR3 runs to 13 residues. The CDR3 is CASSLSGPREQYF. For the CDR3, the DNA is TGTGCCAGCAGTTTATCCGGTCCTCGCGAGCAGTACTTC.

This clone appeared a single time. The chain carries TRBV6-1 and TRBJ1-5; 12 bases fit TRBD1. The CDR3 length is 16 residues. Germline V gene sequence: CDR1 MNHNS, CDR2 SASEGT. V lost 0 bases and J lost 7; bases outside the gene matches: 4. In DNA form, the CDR3 reads TGTGCCAGCAGTGAAGCAGGGGGACAGGGGGCACAGCCCCAGCATTTT. This gives the protein CASSEAGGQGAQPQHF.

The chain employs TRBV5-6 and TRBJ2-5; a weak D match, TRBD2 (6 bases). V was cut by 4 bases and J by 5 bases, with 12 bases left in between. The CDR3 sequence is 13 residues long. The germline V gene has CDR1 SGHDT and CDR2 YYEEEE. The CDR3 DNA reads as TGTGCCAGCAGCCATACGGGGGACGAGACCCAGTACTTC. Amino acids: CASSHTGDETQYF.

The chain has TRBV5-8 and TRBJ2-2, with 10 bases that match TRBD1. CDR1 and CDR2 from the germline V gene are SGHTS and YDEGEE. The CDR3 length is 16 residues. V lost 4 bases and J lost 3; bases outside the gene matches: 6. CDR3: CASSPGQGLDTGELFF. The CDR3 DNA sequence: TGTGCCAGCAGCCCGGGACAGGGGTTGGACACCGGGGAGCTGTTTTTT.

This clone was seen a single time. V and J are TRBV11-3 and TRBJ1-1; D unclear. V was clipped by 5 bases and J by 5 bases, with 12 bases between them. Per the germline V gene, CDR1 is SGHNT and CDR2 is YENEEA. This CDR3 comprises 13 residues. The CDR3 loop is CASSKGPGTEAFF. The CDR3 bases are TGTGCCAGCAGCAAGGGCCCGGGGACTGAAGCTTTCTTT.

V is TRBV5-5 and J is TRBJ1-1; D may be TRBD1 (6 bases). Trimming pared 4 bases from V and 7 bases from J, leaving 17 bases between. This CDR3 comprises 14 residues. From germline, CDR1 is SGHKS and CDR2 YYEKEE (reference sequence). CDR3 nucleotides: TGTGCCAGCAGCCCTGATGACAGGTTTGGTGAAGCTTTCTTT. Translation: CASSPDDRFGEAFF.

The rearrangement joins TRBV5-8 to TRBJ2-3; 12 bases are a match to TRBD2. Trimming removed 4 bases from V and 3 bases from J; junction bases left unmatched: 3. The length of the CDR3 is 15 residues. Per the germline V gene, CDR1 is SGHTS and CDR2 is YDEGEE. CDR3 nucleotide sequence: TGTGCCAGCAGCCCCGGGACTAGCGGGACAGATACGCAGTATTTT. Amino acid sequence: CASSPGTSGTDTQYF.

This chain connects TRBV24-1 to TRBJ2-1; perhaps TRBD1 as D (7 bases). Deletions cut 1 base from V and 9 bases from J, with 21 bases between. The CDR3 totals 17 residues. Germline V gene data show CDR1 as KGHDR and CDR2 as SFDVKD. CDR3 residues: CATSDFKEGAVGVEQFF. In nucleotides, the CDR3 is TGTGCCACCAGTGATTTCAAGGAGGGGGCGGTGGGTGTTGAGCAGTTCTTC.

The V call is TRBV19, the J call TRBJ2-2; D is unresolved. V shed 6 bases and J shed 4 bases, with 12 bases lying between them. In germline, CDR1 is LNHDA, CDR2 SQIVND (reference sequence). The CDR3 has 14 residues. The CDR3 DNA is TGTGCCAGTAGACTGTCGACTCCCACCGGGGAGCTGTTTTTT. Translation: CASRLSTPTGELFF.

The gene calls are TRBV11-2 and TRBJ1-2; D is undetermined. Germline V gives CDR1 SGHAT, CDR2 FQNNGV. The CDR3 is made up of 13 amino acids. V was pared by 5 bases and J by 3 bases, with 10 bases between. This CDR3 reads CASSPSTYYGYTF. The CDR3 DNA follows: TGTGCCAGCAGCCCGAGTACCTACTATGGCTACACCTTC.

V gene TRBV3-1 (or the pseudogene TRBV3-2) combines with J gene TRBJ2-3, with 9 bases aligning to TRBD1. Germline trimming cut 3 bases from V and 7 bases from J; bases unmatched to any gene: 14. This CDR3 is built from 17 residues. Germline V gene lookup returns CDR1 LGHDT and CDR2 YNNKEL (reference sequence). The DNA of the CDR3 is TGTGCCAGCAGCCAGCTTCCCTACGGGACAGGGCGATATACGCAGTATTTT. Amino acid sequence: CASSQLPYGTGRYTQYF.

This clone occurred a few times. This chain uses TRBV5-1 with TRBJ1-4; 11 nucleotides match TRBD1. The CDR3 consists of 15 residues. The germline CDR1 and CDR2 sequences are SGHRS and YFSETQ. V trimming: 4 bases; J trimming: 4 bases; junction bases outside the gene matches: 3. The CDR3 coding sequence is TGCGCCAGCAGCATAGGGACAGGGGGTAATGAAAAACTGTTTTTT. Residues: CASSIGTGGNEKLFF. Filled out from reference TRBV5-1 and TRBJ1-4, the complete variable domain reads KAGVTQTPRYLIKTRGQQVTLSCSPISGHRSVSWYQQTPGQGLQFLFEYFSETQRNKGNFPGRFSGRQFSNSRSEMNVSTLELGDSALYLCASSIGTGGNEKLFFGSGTQLSVL.

The rearrangement links TRBV7-3 to TRBJ2-3, with 9 bases matching TRBD2. This CDR3 has 16 amino acids. Looked up from germline, CDR1 is SGHTA and CDR2 is FQGTGA. V lost 6 bases to trimming and J lost 4 bases; unmatched junction nucleotides: 11. This CDR3 reads CASSWSSGGSADTQYF. The CDR3 DNA reads TGTGCCAGCAGTTGGAGTAGCGGGGGTTCCGCAGATACGCAGTATTTT. Supplemented by reference TRBV7-3 and TRBJ2-3, the full variable domain reads GAGVSQTPSNKVTEKGKYVELRCDPISGHTALYWYRQSLGQGPEFLIYFQGTGAADDSGLPNDRFFAVRPEGSVSTLKIQRTERGDSAVYLCASSWSSGGSADTQYFGPGTRLTVL.

This clone has a handful of counts. The chain combines TRBV4-2 with TRBJ1-2, with TRBD1 identical over 9 bases. CDR1 and CDR2 from the germline V gene are LGHNA and YNFKEQ. The CDR3 has 14 residues. Trimming removed 4 bases from V and 10 bases from J; junction bases left unmatched: 10. The CDR3 DNA reads as TGTGCCAGCAGCCCGGGCGCGGGACAGGGTCACTACACCTTC. This encodes CASSPGAGQGHYTF.

Only a few counts were recorded for this clone. The rearrangement joins TRBV7-9 to TRBJ2-1; D uncertain. Germline V gives CDR1 SEHNR, CDR2 FQNEAQ (reference sequence). CDR3 length equals 13 residues. V shed 2 bases and J shed 15 bases, with 17 bases lying between them. CDR3 amino acids: CASSLIEDNVGFF. The CDR3 DNA sequence: TGTGCCAGCAGCTTAATTGAAGACAACGTAGGGTTCTTC.

The rearrangement uses TRBV6-2 or TRBV6-3 and TRBJ2-5; TRBD1 agrees at 8 bases. The V and J ends lost 2 bases and 4 bases, in that order; junction bases with no gene match: 6. The CDR3 sequence is 15 residues long. Germline CDR1 and CDR2: MNHEY and SVGEGT. CDR3 sequence reads: CASSYPPDRAETQYF. The DNA for the CDR3 is TGTGCCAGCAGTTACCCTCCGGACAGGGCAGAGACCCAGTACTTC.

The rearrangement uses TRBV4-3 and TRBJ2-7; D ambiguous. The CDR3 consists of 14 residues. The V gene lost 1 base and the J gene lost 0 bases, with 7 bases spanning the gap. CDR1 and CDR2 from the germline V gene are LGHNA and YSLEER. Here the CDR3 reads CASSQGESSYEQYF. CDR3 in DNA: TGCGCCAGCAGCCAAGGCGAGAGCTCCTACGAGCAGTACTTC.

The V and J genes are TRBV2 and TRBJ2-7; D is possibly TRBD2 (5 bases). The CDR3 extends over 15 amino acids. Trimming shortened V by 7 bases and J by 5 bases, and 21 bases separated the two germline ends. The V gene's germline CDR1 is SNHLY and CDR2 FYNNEI. CDR3 amino acids: CASISTKNRGHEQYF. In nucleotides, the CDR3 is TGTGCCAGCATCAGTACCAAAAACCGAGGGCACGAGCAGTACTTC.

As concerns this clone: Just one base apart from a much larger clone, this may be a read error. This sample also contains other DNA sequences that code for the same CDR3. The rearrangement joins TRBV11-3 to TRBJ2-2; D unclear. CDR3 length: 13 residues. The germline V and J ends were trimmed by 5 bases and 7 bases, with 11 bases remaining between them. Germline CDR1 reads SGHNT; CDR2 reads YENEEA. The CDR3 region has the DNA TGTGCCAGCAGCCACGAAGGCGGCGGGGAGCTGTTTTTT. Encoded protein: CASSHEGGGELFF.

The chain couples TRBV4-2 to TRBJ1-4; 9 bases match TRBD1. The V gene end was trimmed by 0 bases and the J gene end by 4 bases; junction bases not matched to a gene: 3. Germline V CDR1 and CDR2: LGHNA, YNFKEQ. CDR3 length: 16 amino acids. The CDR3, as DNA: TGTGCCAGCAGCCAAGATATGGGACAGGGTAATGAAAAACTGTTTTTT. Translated, it gives CASSQDMGQGNEKLFF.

The chain couples TRBV7-9 to TRBJ1-2, with 7 bases lining up with TRBD1. Germline lookup yields CDR1 SEHNR and CDR2 FQNEAQ (reference sequence). The CDR3 runs 15 residues. Trimming took 5 bases from V and 5 from J; bases not matched to a gene: 11. The CDR3 sequence: CASSRRQGGWYGYTF. CDR3 DNA sequence: TGTGCCAGCAGCCGTCGACAGGGCGGGTGGTATGGCTACACCTTC.

This clone is medium-sized by share. The same CDR3 can be traced to other DNA sequences in this sample. CDR3 in amino acids: CASSLTGGTEAFF. In nucleotides, the CDR3 is TGTGCCAGCAGCTTAACAGGGGGCACTGAAGCTTTCTTT. V usage is TRBV7-8 and J usage is TRBJ1-1; TRBD1 matches 8 bases. The CDR3 spans 13 residues. Trimming cost V 2 bases and J 4 bases; bases outside gene matches: 0. Germline assignment: CDR1 SGHVS and CDR2 FQNEAQ.

The CDR3 DNA reads as TGTGCCAGTAGTATACCCAGAACCAATCAGCCCCAGCATTTT. Protein product: CASSIPRTNQPQHF. The chain joins TRBV19 to TRBJ1-5; D is uncertain. This CDR3 contains 14 residues. Germline V gene lookup returns CDR1 LNHDA and CDR2 SQIVND (reference sequence). With 2 bases removed from V and 3 bases from J, the gap between germline ends came to 8 bases.

This clone occurred once. The V call is TRBV5-1, the J call TRBJ2-5; 11 nucleotides align to TRBD2. Losses at the gene ends were 4 bases for V and 2 bases for J; bases not matched to a gene: 10. The CDR3 runs 17 residues. Germline-derived CDR1 and CDR2 are SGHRS and YFSETQ. Written as DNA, the CDR3 is TGCGCCAGCAGCCCTACCCCGGGACTAGCGGATCAAGAGACCCAGTACTTC. Its translation: CASSPTPGLADQETQYF.

This sequence joins TRBV7-2 and TRBJ2-1; a possible D gene is TRBD2 (6 bases). The germline V gene encodes CDR1 SGHTA and CDR2 FQGNSA. This CDR3 is built from 16 residues. V gave up 6 bases and J gave up 5 bases, with 20 bases separating them. The CDR3 loop reads CASSWDWGGRNNEQFF. The CDR3 DNA sequence: TGTGCCAGCAGTTGGGACTGGGGTGGGCGAAACAATGAGCAGTTCTTC.

The chain recombines TRBV6-5 with TRBJ1-1; D is unclear. Trimming took 7 bases from V and 1 from J, leaving 10 bases between them. The CDR3 extends over 13 amino acids. Germline CDR1 MNHEY, CDR2 SVGAGI. The CDR3 here is CASTLSGNTEAFF. For the CDR3, the DNA is TGTGCCAGCACCTTGTCGGGGAACACTGAAGCTTTCTTT.

This clone has only a few counts. The rearrangement uses TRBV6-2 or TRBV6-3 and TRBJ2-7; D gene unclear. V lost 5 bases and J lost 2, with 7 bases in between. There are 12 residues in the CDR3. CDR1 is MNHEY and CDR2 is SVGEGT in the germline V gene. The CDR3 DNA is TGTGCCAGCAGTCGCCGAGCCTACGAGCAGTACTTC. Protein: CASSRRAYEQYF.

The V gene is TRBV6-2 or TRBV6-3, the J gene TRBJ2-7; TRBD2 aligns across 9 bases. CDR1 and CDR2 (germline): MNHEY, SVGEGT. The CDR3 totals 20 residues. The junction had 17 bases not matched to a gene; V was cut back by 2 bases and J by 0 bases. The DNA for the CDR3 is TGTGCCAGCAGTTACGTTTTAGGGTACCCTAGCGGGGCACACTCCTACGAGCAGTACTTC. Encoded protein: CASSYVLGYPSGAHSYEQYF.

This chain uses TRBV3-1 (or the pseudogene TRBV3-2) with TRBJ2-7, with D perhaps TRBD2 (6 bases). Trimming stripped 3 bases from V and 2 bases from J, with 14 bases between. The CDR3 sequence is 15 residues long. The germline gives CDR1 LGHDT, CDR2 YNNKEL (reference sequence). The CDR3, as DNA: TGTGCCAGCAGCCACCCCGGGAGTTGGCCCTACGAGCAGTACTTC. Its protein is CASSHPGSWPYEQYF.

The V gene is TRBV29-1, the J gene TRBJ1-2, with D possibly matching TRBD1 (5 bases). The CDR3 is 15 amino acids. V lost 4 bases to trimming and J lost 1 base, with 16 bases between them. CDR1 is SQVTM, CDR2 ANQGSEA, per germline. The CDR3, as DNA: TGCAGCGTTGGACGGAGGGGACGACTTAACTATGGCTACACCTTC. Its translation is CSVGRRGRLNYGYTF.